Listed here is a single T cell receptor (beta chain). Antigen: not known. Data came from immunoSEQ multiplex PCR; TCRdb stores just in-frame clones and leaves some out. The data contain 45,000 to 50,000 clones, around 81% of them seen just once; the ten biggest clones take up 22%. CDR1 and CDR2 (germline): MNHEY, SMNVEV (reference sequence). The CDR3 is 12 amino acids. V lost 5 bases and J lost 3, with 5 bases in between. These data come from a study of PD-1 blockade in classical Hodgkin lymphoma. Findings and limits, study-wide: Patients starting nivolumab under 1 year after ASCT were excluded. Complete responders' diversity at baseline resembled that of newly diagnosed patients. In CD4+ cells, TCR diversity went up significantly by C4D1, but in CD8+ cells it did not.

There was relapse after autologous stem cell transplantation in every patient, and there was variation in brentuximab vedotin exposure. Reported best responses ranged across complete response, partial response or progressive disease. The TCR comes from a human donor with classical Hodgkin lymphoma. The material sequenced was peripheral blood mononuclear cells (PBMCs), taken before the second cycle of nivolumab. This chain uses TRBV27 with TRBJ2-1; D not certain. The CDR3 here is CASSASYNEQFF. The DNA for the CDR3 is TGTGCCAGCAGTGCAAGCTACAATGAGCAGTTCTTC.